A single sample is the source of the 32 T cell receptor beta chains below, sequenced in a study of shared clonotypes between healthy human individuals. The data were produced by immunoSEQ multiplex PCR, yet TCRdb's version contains in-frame clones alone and is incomplete. The repertoire holds some 2,500,000 clones, with around 92% as singletons. The sample was naive CD4+ T cells from PBMCs. Regarding subset: CD45RA+ positively selected. The receptors here all came from a man between 18 and 29 years old in good health. Some clones in this sample may be carry-over from other donors' samples.

This chain uses TRBV19 with TRBJ2-3; TRBD2 matches 8 bases. Germline CDR1 and CDR2: LNHDA and SQIVND (reference sequence). With 10 bases clipped from V and 0 bases from J, the junction kept 18 bases outside the gene matches. The CDR3 is made up of 18 amino acids. CDR3 sequence reads: CATSPSRRGALSTDTQYF. The CDR3 nucleotides read TGTGCCACCTCTCCTTCAAGGCGGGGGGCGCTTAGCACAGATACGCAGTATTTT.

The V gene is TRBV5-1, the J gene TRBJ2-2, with a weak D call TRBD1 (6 bases). The CDR3 loop spans 15 amino acids. Looked up from germline, CDR1 is SGHRS and CDR2 is YFSETQ. The V end lost 7 bases, the J end lost 0 bases, and 13 bases lay between the germline ends. The DNA of the CDR3 is TGCGCCAGCGGAAACAGGGAATCGAACACCGGGGAGCTGTTTTTT. This encodes CASGNRESNTGELFF.

This clone was recorded only once. The gene calls are TRBV18 and TRBJ2-5; no clear D. Germline loops: CDR1 KGHSH, CDR2 LQKENI. The V and J ends lost 2 bases and 4 bases respectively, with 20 bases between them. The CDR3 loop spans 17 amino acids. As DNA, the CDR3 is TGTGCCAGCTCACCATGGGTTGAGGCGACGGGTGGAGAGACCCAGTACTTC. Its translation: CASSPWVEATGGETQYF.

The V and J genes are TRBV7-9 and TRBJ1-2; weak D call: TRBD1 (5 bases). Per germline, CDR1 SEHNR and CDR2 FQNEAQ (reference sequence). V lost 5 bases and J 2 bases, leaving 18 bases between the germline ends. The CDR3 spans 16 residues. The CDR3, as DNA: TGTGCCAGCAGCCCCAGCGCGGGCAGGGTCAACTATGGCTACACCTTC. Translation gives CASSPSAGRVNYGYTF.

The chain employs TRBV5-1 and TRBJ2-1; 8 positions match TRBD1. This CDR3 spans 13 amino acids. Per germline, CDR1 SGHRS and CDR2 YFSETQ. Trimming removed 5 bases from V and 6 bases from J; junction bases left unmatched: 4. The CDR3 DNA is TGCGCCAGCAGGCACAGGGGGACCAATGAGCAGTTCTTC. It codes for CASRHRGTNEQFF. Combining the CDR3 with reference TRBV5-1 and TRBJ2-1 gives the whole variable domain KAGVTQTPRYLIKTRGQQVTLSCSPISGHRSVSWYQQTPGQGLQFLFEYFSETQRNKGNFPGRFSGRQFSNSRSEMNVSTLELGDSALYLCASRHRGTNEQFFGPGTRLTVL.

As to this clone: The sample contains more than one DNA sequence encoding this CDR3. The chain uses TRBV7-3 and TRBJ2-2; 7 bases are shared with TRBD1. Germline assignment: CDR1 SGHTA and CDR2 FQGTGA. V lost 0 bases to trimming and J lost 1 base; unmatched junction nucleotides: 2. The CDR3 extends over 16 amino acids. In DNA, the CDR3 is TGTGCCAGCAGCTTAACGGGGACAGTGAACACCGGGGAGCTGTTTTTT. Its translation: CASSLTGTVNTGELFF. The whole variable domain, filled in from reference TRBV7-3 and TRBJ2-2, reads GAGVSQTPSNKVTEKGKYVELRCDPISGHTALYWYRQSLGQGPEFLIYFQGTGAADDSGLPNDRFFAVRPEGSVSTLKIQRTERGDSAVYLCASSLTGTVNTGELFFGEGSRLTVL.

The chain carries TRBV18 and TRBJ2-1; possibly TRBD2 for D (6 bases). Per the germline V gene, CDR1 is KGHSH and CDR2 is LQKENI. The V end was cut by 4 bases, the J end by 0 bases, with 10 bases between. The CDR3 contains 15 residues. The CDR3 spells CASSRGGISYNEQFF. CDR3 nucleotides: TGTGCCAGCTCACGGGGCGGGATCTCCTACAATGAGCAGTTCTTC. The complete variable domain, with remaining parts taken from reference TRBV18 and TRBJ2-1, reads NAGVMQNPRHLVRRRGQEARLRCSPMKGHSHVYWYRQLPEEGLKFMVYLQKENIIDESGMPKERFSAEFPKEGPSILRIQQVVRGDSAAYFCASSRGGISYNEQFFGPGTRLTVL.

The J gene is TRBJ2-5, the V gene TRBV28, with D maybe TRBD2 (6 bases). Judging by the DNA end, TRBJ2-7 fits better; the J call may be wrong. The CDR3 runs 15 residues. Germline assignment: CDR1 MDHEN and CDR2 SYDVKM. The CDR3 DNA sequence: TGTGCCAGCCTACCCCCCAGCGGGCTATTCTCCGAGCAGTACTTC. Amino acids: CASLPPSGLFSEQYF.

Worth noting for this clone: At one end the junction does not follow the germline gene, possibly because of a read error. The rearrangement uses TRBV19 and TRBJ1-2; possibly TRBD1 for D (5 bases). The CDR3 totals 14 residues. From germline, CDR1 is LNHDA and CDR2 SQIVND (reference sequence). In nucleotides, the CDR3 is TGTGCCAGTAGTGACAGACCCGGGCCCTATCGCTACACCTTC. It is translated as CASSDRPGPYRYTF.

The chain employs TRBV7-3 and TRBJ2-1; 7 nucleotides align to TRBD2. The CDR3 covers 20 residues. The trim removed 1 base at V and 5 bases at J, leaving 20 bases unmatched. Looked up from germline, CDR1 is SGHTA and CDR2 is FQGTGA. CDR3 in amino acids: CASSLIAGGTTTNTHNEQFF. For the CDR3, the DNA is TGTGCCAGCAGCTTAATCGCCGGTGGGACTACAACCAACACGCACAATGAGCAGTTCTTC.

In its sample, this clone was seen once. The CDR3 reads CASSSSGGEYNEQFF. Written as DNA, the CDR3 is TGTGCCAGCAGTTCGAGCGGGGGGGAGTACAATGAGCAGTTCTTC. The gene calls are TRBV28 and TRBJ2-1; 10 bases match TRBD2. CDR3 length: 15 residues. Germline loops: CDR1 MDHEN, CDR2 SYDVKM. Trimming removed 4 bases from V and 4 bases from J; junction bases left unmatched: 4.

This chain links TRBV7-2 with TRBJ2-3, with 14 bases that match TRBD2. The V gene's germline CDR1 is SGHTA and CDR2 FQGNSA. This CDR3 contains 18 residues. V gave up 4 bases and J gave up 0 bases; unmatched junction bases: 6. CDR3 nucleotides: TGTGCCAGCAGCTCCGGACTAGCGGGAGGCCGAAGCACAGATACGCAGTATTTT. As protein: CASSSGLAGGRSTDTQYF.

The genes are TRBV18 and TRBJ2-7, with 10 nucleotides matching TRBD1. The CDR3 is 15 amino acids. The germline V gene encodes CDR1 KGHSH and CDR2 LQKENI. V lost 10 bases, J lost 6 bases, and 15 bases stayed unmatched. CDR3 amino acids: CANSANPGQGSEQYF. The CDR3 DNA is TGTGCCAACTCCGCCAATCCGGGACAGGGGAGCGAGCAGTACTTC. Full variable domain (remainder filled in from reference TRBV18 and TRBJ2-7): NAGVMQNPRHLVRRRGQEARLRCSPMKGHSHVYWYRQLPEEGLKFMVYLQKENIIDESGMPKERFSAEFPKEGPSILRIQQVVRGDSAAYFCANSANPGQGSEQYFGPGTRLTVT.

The chain has TRBV18 and TRBJ2-7, with 9 bases matching TRBD2. The trim removed 5 bases at V and 5 bases at J, leaving 7 bases unmatched. The CDR3 runs 14 residues. Germline lookup yields CDR1 KGHSH and CDR2 LQKENI. The CDR3 nucleotides read TGTGCCAGCTCAGGCGGCGGGAGGGGGGACGAGCAGTACTTC. It codes for CASSGGGRGDEQYF.

As DNA, the CDR3 is TGTGCCAGTAGTCCCGGGGGGGCCCGCCGCACTAACTATGGCTACACCTTC. Its protein is CASSPGGARRTNYGYTF. This chain links TRBV19 with TRBJ1-2; perhaps TRBD1 as D (6 bases). Germline CDR1 LNHDA, CDR2 SQIVND (reference sequence). The CDR3 runs to 17 residues. Trimming shortened V by 5 bases and J by 0 bases, and 19 bases separated the two germline ends.

The chain is built from TRBV14 and TRBJ1-4; 12 nucleotides match TRBD1. This CDR3 has 17 amino acids. The trim removed 4 bases at V and 8 bases at J, leaving 11 bases unmatched. Germline CDR1 is SGHDN and CDR2 is FVKESK. CDR3 protein: CASSREGQGAVAEKLFF. CDR3 DNA: TGTGCCAGCAGCCGCGAGGGACAGGGGGCTGTCGCGGAAAAACTGTTTTTT.

The CDR3 coding sequence is TGTGCCAGCAGTATTCTACAGGGCAGCTCCTACAATGAGCAGTTCTTC. It codes for CASSILQGSSYNEQFF. This chain uses TRBV27 with TRBJ2-1; the D gene is possibly TRBD1 (6 bases). This CDR3 has 16 residues. Germline CDR1 and CDR2: MNHEY and SMNVEV (reference sequence). Trimming took 5 bases from V and 0 from J, leaving 14 bases between them.

Worth noting for this clone: At one boundary the junction diverges from the germline segment, which might be a read error. The J gene is TRBJ2-7, the V gene TRBV18; possibly TRBD1 for D (5 bases). CDR1 and CDR2 (germline): KGHSH, LQKENI. This CDR3 spans 11 amino acids. CDR3 DNA sequence: TGTGCCAGCTCACCACGGCAGGGAACCCACTTC. Protein: CASSPRQGTHF.

This clone showed up just once. This rearrangement joins TRBV14 to TRBJ2-5, with TRBD2 as a possible D gene (6 bases). This CDR3 has 17 amino acids. Germline V gene lookup returns CDR1 SGHDN and CDR2 FVKESK. With 5 bases removed from V and 5 bases from J, the gap between germline ends came to 24 bases. The CDR3 here is CASSSGGWRGGGETQYF. The CDR3 bases are TGTGCCAGCAGCTCCGGGGGATGGCGCGGAGGTGGGGAGACCCAGTACTTC.

To note about this clone: Other DNA sequences in this specimen translate into the identical CDR3. This sequence joins TRBV6-5 and TRBJ2-7, with D unclear. In germline, CDR1 is MNHEY, CDR2 SVGAGI. Trimming cost V 0 bases and J 1 base, with 7 bases left between them. CDR3 length: 14 amino acids. The chain's CDR3 is CASSYSGQSYEQYF. CDR3 sequence (DNA): TGTGCCAGCAGTTACTCGGGCCAGTCCTACGAGCAGTACTTC.

The chain joins TRBV6-1 to TRBJ1-2; D remains unclear. The CDR3 sequence is 12 residues long. Per germline, CDR1 MNHNS and CDR2 SASEGT. V dropped 3 bases and J dropped 4 bases, with 6 bases sitting between them. CDR3: CASSDGSYGYTF. CDR3 nucleotides: TGTGCCAGCAGTGATGGGAGCTATGGCTACACCTTC.

The chain has TRBV5-4 and TRBJ2-3, with D possibly being TRBD2 (6 bases). Germline-derived CDR1 and CDR2 are SGHNT and YYREEE (reference sequence). The length of the CDR3 is 16 residues. The V gene lost 4 bases and the J gene lost 0 bases, with 15 bases spanning the gap. The CDR3 coding sequence is TGTGCCAGCAGCCAAGAACCAGCGGGTAGCACAGATACGCAGTATTTT. Its protein product is CASSQEPAGSTDTQYF.

The chain combines TRBV19 with TRBJ2-7; 10 bases line up with TRBD2. The CDR3 is 16 residues long. Trimming removed 5 bases from V and 3 bases from J; junction bases left unmatched: 10. CDR1 is LNHDA and CDR2 is SQIVND in the germline V gene (reference sequence). CDR3 in amino acids: CASSGLAGVLGYEQYF. The CDR3 DNA is TGTGCCAGTAGTGGTCTAGCGGGAGTTCTCGGCTACGAGCAGTACTTC.

The CDR3 sequence is CASSPQGPEGNQPQHF. CDR3 bases: TGTGCCAGCAGCCCACAGGGCCCAGAAGGCAATCAGCCCCAGCATTTT. V and J are TRBV7-9 and TRBJ1-5, with D perhaps TRBD1 (6 bases). Germline V gene data show CDR1 as SEHNR and CDR2 as FQNEAQ (reference sequence). This CDR3 comprises 16 residues. The V and J ends lost 5 bases and 2 bases respectively, with 16 bases between them.

Concerning this clone: Within the sample, other DNA sequences also encode this same CDR3. The chain uses TRBV28 and TRBJ2-5; 7 positions agree with TRBD2. Trimming cost V 4 bases and J 4 bases; bases outside gene matches: 6. CDR1 and CDR2 (germline): MDHEN, SYDVKM. This CDR3 is 14 amino acids long. DNA for the CDR3: TGTGCCAGCAGTTCGCCGGGGGGTGGAGAGACCCAGTACTTC. It yields the protein CASSSPGGGETQYF. Drawing the rest from reference TRBV28 and TRBJ2-5, the complete variable domain is DVKVTQSSRYLVKRTGEKVFLECVQDMDHENMFWYRQDPGLGLRLIYFSYDVKMKEKGDIPEGYSVSREKKERFSLILESASTNQTSMYLCASSSPGGGETQYFGPGTRLLVL.

The rearrangement joins TRBV28 to TRBJ1-2; unclear D gene. This CDR3 region has 13 residues. Germline CDR1 MDHEN, CDR2 SYDVKM. V was cut by 2 bases and J by 4 bases, with 8 bases left in between. The CDR3, as DNA: TGTGCCAGCAGTTTAAAGGTCCTCTATGGCTACACCTTC. Translation: CASSLKVLYGYTF.

This chain uses TRBV11-3 with TRBJ1-1; D is unresolved. The V and J ends lost 1 base and 11 bases respectively, with 14 bases between them. Germline V gene lookup returns CDR1 SGHNT and CDR2 YENEEA. This CDR3 is built from 13 residues. The CDR3 sequence is CASSLGPSVAAFF. DNA of the CDR3: TGTGCCAGCAGCTTAGGGCCATCCGTGGCGGCTTTCTTT.

The chain joins TRBV10-3 to TRBJ1-1, with D tentatively TRBD1 (5 bases). With 0 bases removed from V and 0 bases from J, the gap between germline ends came to 11 bases. The CDR3 is 16 amino acids. Germline V gene sequence: CDR1 ENHRY, CDR2 SYGVKD. The CDR3 region has the DNA TGTGCCATCAGTGAGTCCGGGGGATATATGAACACTGAAGCTTTCTTT. Its translation: CAISESGGYMNTEAFF.

The V and J genes are TRBV29-1 and TRBJ1-4, with D perhaps matching TRBD1 (6 bases). Germline loops: CDR1 SQVTM, CDR2 ANQGSEA. The CDR3 length is 16 residues. The germline V and J ends were trimmed by 4 bases and 0 bases, with 15 bases remaining between them. The CDR3 DNA reads TGCAGCGTTGGTTGGGGCAGGGGTGCAACTAATGAAAAACTGTTTTTT. Residues: CSVGWGRGATNEKLFF. Together with reference TRBV29-1 and TRBJ1-4, the CDR3 gives the full variable domain: SAVISQKPSRDICQRGTSLTIQCQVDSQVTMMFWYRQQPGQSLTLIATANQGSEATYESGFVIDKFPISRPNLTFSTLTVSNMSPEDSSIYLCSVGWGRGATNEKLFFGSGTQLSVL.

This chain links TRBV6-6 with TRBJ1-1, with TRBD1 matching 8 bases. Losses at the gene ends were 6 bases for V and 0 bases for J; bases not matched to a gene: 3. The V gene's germline CDR1 is MNHNY and CDR2 SVGAGI (reference sequence). CDR3 length: 14 amino acids. Here the CDR3 DNA reads TGTGCCAGCAGCCTACAGGGGGTGAACACTGAAGCTTTCTTT. Translating gives CASSLQGVNTEAFF.

This chain joins TRBV2 and TRBJ2-3, with 7 bases matching TRBD2. Looked up from germline, CDR1 is SNHLY and CDR2 is FYNNEI. V trimming: 7 bases; J trimming: 0 bases; junction bases outside the gene matches: 7. The CDR3 has 15 amino acids. CDR3 region: CASNWREISTDTQYF. The CDR3 nucleotides read TGTGCCAGCAACTGGCGGGAGATAAGCACAGATACGCAGTATTTT.

This chain connects TRBV5-1 to TRBJ1-1; D unresolved. V lost 0 bases and J lost 0, with 12 bases in between. The CDR3 has 16 amino acids. Germline V gives CDR1 SGHRS, CDR2 YFSETQ. The CDR3, as DNA: TGCGCCAGCAGCTTGGCCGGCCCCTCGGTGAACACTGAAGCTTTCTTT. Its protein product is CASSLAGPSVNTEAFF.